This entry lists 13 T cell receptor beta chains sequenced from one sample in a study of blood T cell repertoires in COVID-19. Method: immunoSEQ multiplex PCR; TCRdb's copy keeps in-frame clones and lacks some. Among tens of thousands of clones listed, around 74% were seen once. Input material: peripheral blood. The receptors here all came from an elderly woman with acute or convalescent COVID-19.

J is TRBJ1-5 and V is TRBV4-3; unclear D gene. The germline V gene encodes CDR1 LGHNA and CDR2 YSLEER. V lost 4 bases and J 4 bases, leaving 8 bases between the germline ends. The CDR3 extends over 13 amino acids. The CDR3: CASSLQINQPQHF. For the CDR3, the DNA is TGCGCCAGCAGCCTGCAGATAAATCAGCCCCAGCATTTT.

The V gene is TRBV7-9, the J gene TRBJ2-3; 7 nucleotides agree with TRBD2. Losses at the gene ends were 2 bases for V and 6 bases for J; bases not matched to a gene: 8. CDR1 is SEHNR and CDR2 is FQNEAQ in the germline V gene (reference sequence). There are 15 residues in the CDR3. The CDR3 sequence is CASSLWGGSGDTQYF. The DNA of the CDR3 is TGTGCCAGCAGCTTATGGGGCGGGAGTGGGGATACGCAGTATTTT.

This clone was observed a single time. The chain employs TRBV24-1 and TRBJ2-5, with 8 bases identical to TRBD2. The CDR3 has 14 residues. The J segment lost 9 bases and the V segment lost 7 bases, leaving 12 bases of the junction unmatched. CDR1 and CDR2 from the germline V gene are KGHDR and SFDVKD. CDR3: CATRASGPTGPQYF. The CDR3 nucleotides read TGTGCCACCAGGGCTAGCGGGCCCACTGGCCCCCAGTACTTC.

This clone has a single count. The rearrangement uses TRBV6-2 or TRBV6-3 and TRBJ2-1; 7 bases line up with TRBD2. Germline CDR1 reads MNHEY; CDR2 reads SVGEGT. The CDR3 loop spans 16 amino acids. V gave up 0 bases and J gave up 5 bases; unmatched junction bases: 7. CDR3 DNA sequence: TGTGCCAGCAGTTACTCGGGTCTAGCGGCCGACAATGAGCAGTTCTTC. The encoded protein is CASSYSGLAADNEQFF.

CDR3 in amino acids: CASSVPQGNGNTIYF. The DNA of the CDR3 is TGTGCCAGCAGCGTACCACAGGGAAATGGAAACACCATATATTTT. This chain links TRBV9 with TRBJ1-3, with a weak D call TRBD1 (6 bases). The CDR3 has 15 amino acids. Germline CDR1 reads SGDLS; CDR2 reads YYNGEE. V gave up 1 base and J gave up 3 bases, with 11 bases separating them.

CDR3 loop: CASSFRDFTDTQYF. The CDR3 DNA reads as TGTGCCAGCAGCTTCCGGGACTTCACAGATACGCAGTATTTT. The chain couples TRBV5-5 to TRBJ2-3, with a possible D match to TRBD2 (6 bases). The CDR3 totals 14 residues. Germline V lookup: CDR1 SGHKS, CDR2 YYEKEE (reference sequence). Trimming shortened V by 2 bases and J by 2 bases, and 9 bases separated the two germline ends.

The chain recombines TRBV4-1 with TRBJ1-6; 9 positions match TRBD1. The J segment lost 8 bases and the V segment lost 6 bases, leaving 8 bases of the junction unmatched. Germline V lookup: CDR1 MGHRA, CDR2 YSYEKL. This CDR3 has 15 amino acids. CDR3 bases: TGCGCCAGCAGACCCTCGGGACAGGGCCATTCACCCCTCCACTTT. It encodes CASRPSGQGHSPLHF.

The CDR3 region is CASSHGTSGSADTQYF. The CDR3 nucleotides read TGTGCCAGCAGCCACGGGACTAGCGGGAGCGCAGATACGCAGTATTTT. The chain uses TRBV6-2 or TRBV6-3 and TRBJ2-3; 14 bases fit TRBD2. This CDR3 spans 16 amino acids. Germline CDR1 is MNHEY and CDR2 is SVGEGT. V trimming: 6 bases; J trimming: 4 bases; junction bases outside the gene matches: 6.

The rearrangement links TRBV5-4 to TRBJ2-1; 9 bases align to TRBD2. Losses at the gene ends were 3 bases for V and 2 bases for J; bases not matched to a gene: 3. The CDR3 is 15 residues long. Germline V lookup: CDR1 SGHNT, CDR2 YYREEE (reference sequence). This CDR3 is CASSSGGRAYNEQFF. The CDR3 DNA follows: TGTGCCAGCAGCTCAGGCGGGAGGGCCTACAATGAGCAGTTCTTC. The whole variable domain, filled in from reference TRBV5-4 and TRBJ2-1, reads ETGVTQSPTHLIKTRGQQVTLRCSSQSGHNTVSWYQQALGQGPQFIFQYYREEENGRGNFPPRFSGLQFPNYSSELNVNALELDDSALYLCASSSGGRAYNEQFFGPGTRLTVL.

This sequence joins TRBV2 and TRBJ2-2, with 7 bases that match TRBD1. Germline-derived CDR1 and CDR2 are SNHLY and FYNNEI. The CDR3 is 15 amino acids. J gave up 7 bases and V 8 bases, and 13 bases lay outside the gene matches. The CDR3 loop is CASRPRGMRGGELFF. The DNA for the CDR3 is TGTGCCAGCCGTCCCAGGGGGATGAGAGGCGGGGAGCTGTTTTTT.

This clone was counted a few times. The chain carries TRBV12-5 and TRBJ1-5, with 10 bases that match TRBD1. From germline, CDR1 is LGHNT and CDR2 FRNRAP. V was clipped by 2 bases and J by 6 bases; unmatched bases: 7. There are 16 residues in the CDR3. The CDR3 coding sequence is TGTGCTAGTGGTTTGACCGGGACAGGGGAAATTCAGCCCCAGCATTTT. This sequence encodes CASGLTGTGEIQPQHF.

This chain links TRBV27 with TRBJ2-7; D is possibly TRBD1 (6 bases). The CDR3 is 17 amino acids. The V gene lost 5 bases and the J gene lost 3 bases, with 23 bases spanning the gap. Germline CDR1 is MNHEY and CDR2 is SMNVEV (reference sequence). The CDR3 DNA is TGTGCCAGCAGTGGCTACCGGACGGGACATTTCCTCTACGAGCAGTACTTC. It specifies CASSGYRTGHFLYEQYF.

The gene calls are TRBV11-3 and TRBJ1-1; perhaps TRBD1 as D (5 bases). This CDR3 region has 13 residues. The germline V and J ends were trimmed by 2 bases and 8 bases, with 12 bases remaining between them. Germline V CDR1 and CDR2: SGHNT, YENEEA. CDR3 sequence (DNA): TGTGCCAGCAGCTTATTCCGGGGGTCGGAAGCTTTCTTT. Translating it yields CASSLFRGSEAFF.